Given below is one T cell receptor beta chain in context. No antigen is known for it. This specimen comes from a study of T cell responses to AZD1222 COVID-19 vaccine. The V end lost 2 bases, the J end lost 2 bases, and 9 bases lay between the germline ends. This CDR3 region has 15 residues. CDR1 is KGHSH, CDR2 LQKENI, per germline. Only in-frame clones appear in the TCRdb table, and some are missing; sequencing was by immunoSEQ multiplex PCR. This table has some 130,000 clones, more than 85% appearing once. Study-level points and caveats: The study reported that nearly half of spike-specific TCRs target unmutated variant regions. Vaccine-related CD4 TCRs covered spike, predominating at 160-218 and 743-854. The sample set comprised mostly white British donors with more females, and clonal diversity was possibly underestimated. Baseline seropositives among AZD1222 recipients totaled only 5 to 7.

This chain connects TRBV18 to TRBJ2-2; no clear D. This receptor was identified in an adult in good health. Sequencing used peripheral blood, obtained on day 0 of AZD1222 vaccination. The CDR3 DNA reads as TGTGCCAGCTCACCATCCCAGATTAACACCGGGGAGCTGTTTTTT. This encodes CASSPSQINTGELFF.